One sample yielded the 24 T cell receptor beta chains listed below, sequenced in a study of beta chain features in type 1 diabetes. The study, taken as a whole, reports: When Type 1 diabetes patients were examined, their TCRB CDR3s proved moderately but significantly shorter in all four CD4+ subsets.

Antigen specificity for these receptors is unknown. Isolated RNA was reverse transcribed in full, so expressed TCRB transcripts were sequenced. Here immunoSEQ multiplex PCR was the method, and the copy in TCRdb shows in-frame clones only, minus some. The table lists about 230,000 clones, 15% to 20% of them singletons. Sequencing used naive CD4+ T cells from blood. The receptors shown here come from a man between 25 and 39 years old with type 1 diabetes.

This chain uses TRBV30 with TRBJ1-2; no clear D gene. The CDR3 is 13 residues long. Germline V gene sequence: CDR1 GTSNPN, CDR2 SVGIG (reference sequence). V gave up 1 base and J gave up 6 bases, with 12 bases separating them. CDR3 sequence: CAWSGVNFNGYTF. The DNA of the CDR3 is TGTGCCTGGAGTGGCGTAAACTTCAATGGCTACACCTTC.

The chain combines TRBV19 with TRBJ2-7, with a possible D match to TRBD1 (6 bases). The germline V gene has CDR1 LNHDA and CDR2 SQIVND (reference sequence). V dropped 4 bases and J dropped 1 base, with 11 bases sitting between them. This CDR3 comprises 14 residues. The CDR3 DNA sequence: TGTGCCAGTAGTACGATGACAGGATCCTACGAGCAGTACTTC. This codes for CASSTMTGSYEQYF.

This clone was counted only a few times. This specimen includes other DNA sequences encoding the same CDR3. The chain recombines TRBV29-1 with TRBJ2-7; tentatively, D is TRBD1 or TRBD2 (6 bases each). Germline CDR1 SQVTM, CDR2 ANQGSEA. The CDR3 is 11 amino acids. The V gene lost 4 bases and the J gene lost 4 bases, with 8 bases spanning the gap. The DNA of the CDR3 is TGCAGCGTTGCGGGGGCATACGAGCAGTACTTC. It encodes CSVAGAYEQYF.

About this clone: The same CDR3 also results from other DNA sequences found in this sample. This CDR3 is CSVEDRRDTQYF. CDR3 sequence (DNA): TGCAGCGTTGAGGACAGGAGAGATACGCAGTATTTT. The chain carries TRBV29-1 and TRBJ2-3, with TRBD1 identical over 7 bases. Germline assignment: CDR1 SQVTM and CDR2 ANQGSEA. V was clipped by 3 bases and J by 5 bases; unmatched bases: 2. This CDR3 is 12 amino acids long.

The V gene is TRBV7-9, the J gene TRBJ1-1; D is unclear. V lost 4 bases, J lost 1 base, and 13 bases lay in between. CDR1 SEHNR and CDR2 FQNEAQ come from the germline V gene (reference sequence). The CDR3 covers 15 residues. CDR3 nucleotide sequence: TGTGCCAGCAGCTCCGGAAAATCTTCGAACACTGAAGCTTTCTTT. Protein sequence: CASSSGKSSNTEAFF.

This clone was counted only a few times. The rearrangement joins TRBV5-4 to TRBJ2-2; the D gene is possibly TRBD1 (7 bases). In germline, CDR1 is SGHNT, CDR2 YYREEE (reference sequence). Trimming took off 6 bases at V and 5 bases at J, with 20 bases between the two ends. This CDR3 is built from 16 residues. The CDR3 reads CASTDGGQRLTGELFF. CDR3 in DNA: TGTGCCAGCACCGACGGGGGACAGAGACTGACCGGGGAGCTGTTTTTT.

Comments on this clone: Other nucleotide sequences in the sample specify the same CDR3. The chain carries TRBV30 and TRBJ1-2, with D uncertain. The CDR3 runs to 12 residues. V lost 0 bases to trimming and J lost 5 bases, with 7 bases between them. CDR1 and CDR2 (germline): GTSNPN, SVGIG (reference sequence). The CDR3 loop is CAWSVGPYGYTF. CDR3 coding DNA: TGTGCCTGGAGTGTAGGCCCGTATGGCTACACCTTC.

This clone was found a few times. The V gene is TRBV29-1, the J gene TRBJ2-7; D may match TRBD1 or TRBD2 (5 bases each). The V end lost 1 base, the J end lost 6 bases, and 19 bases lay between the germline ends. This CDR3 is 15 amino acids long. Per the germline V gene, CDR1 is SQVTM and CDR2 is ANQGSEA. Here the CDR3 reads CSVEGPGTGPGEQYF. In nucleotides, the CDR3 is TGCAGCGTTGAAGGGCCCGGGACCGGGCCGGGCGAGCAGTACTTC.

Written as DNA, the CDR3 is TGTGCCTGGGCCCGTCTCGGGAGGGCATCGGAGACCCAGTACTTC. This sequence encodes CAWARLGRASETQYF. The chain couples TRBV30 to TRBJ2-5, with 8 bases that match TRBD2. Germline V CDR1 and CDR2: GTSNPN, SVGIG (reference sequence). J was trimmed by 5 bases and V by 5 bases; bases with no gene match: 13. CDR3 size: 15 residues.

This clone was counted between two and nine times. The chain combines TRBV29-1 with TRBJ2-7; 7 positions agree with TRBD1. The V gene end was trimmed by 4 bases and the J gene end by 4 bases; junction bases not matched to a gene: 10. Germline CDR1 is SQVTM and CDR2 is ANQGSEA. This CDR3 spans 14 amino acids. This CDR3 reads CSVGLWDRPYEQYF. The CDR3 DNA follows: TGCAGCGTTGGTTTGTGGGACAGACCTTACGAGCAGTACTTC.

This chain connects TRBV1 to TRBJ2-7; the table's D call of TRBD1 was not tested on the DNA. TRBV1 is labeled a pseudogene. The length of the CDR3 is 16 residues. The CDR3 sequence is CTSSQDPPPVWAEQYF. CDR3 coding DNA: TGCACCAGCAGCCAAGATCCTCCCCCAGTATGGGCCGAGCAGTACTTC.

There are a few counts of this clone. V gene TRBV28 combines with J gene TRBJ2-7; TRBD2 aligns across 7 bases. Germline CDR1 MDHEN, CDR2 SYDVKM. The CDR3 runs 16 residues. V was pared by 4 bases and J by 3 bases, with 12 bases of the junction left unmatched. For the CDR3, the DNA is TGTGCCAGCAGTTCGCCCGGGCTAGCGGAAGGCTACGAGCAGTACTTC. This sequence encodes CASSSPGLAEGYEQYF.

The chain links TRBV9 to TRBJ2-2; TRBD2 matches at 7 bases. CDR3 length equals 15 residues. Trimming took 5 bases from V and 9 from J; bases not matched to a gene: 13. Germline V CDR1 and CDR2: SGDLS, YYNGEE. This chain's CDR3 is CASSSGGPQDRELFF. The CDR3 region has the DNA TGTGCCAGCAGTTCGGGAGGACCTCAAGACCGGGAGCTGTTTTTT. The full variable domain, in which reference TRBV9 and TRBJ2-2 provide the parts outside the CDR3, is DSGVTQTPKHLITATGQRVTLRCSPRSGDLSVYWYQQSLDQGLQFLIQYYNGEERAKGNILERFSAQQFPDLHSELNLSSLELGDSALYFCASSSGGPQDRELFFGEGSRLTVL.

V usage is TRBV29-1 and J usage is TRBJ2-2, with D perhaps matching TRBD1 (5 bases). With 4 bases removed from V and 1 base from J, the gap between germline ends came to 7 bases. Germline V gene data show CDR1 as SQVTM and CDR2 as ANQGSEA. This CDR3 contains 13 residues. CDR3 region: CSVGQLNTGELFF. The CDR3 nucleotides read TGCAGCGTTGGACAGCTGAACACCGGGGAGCTGTTTTTT.

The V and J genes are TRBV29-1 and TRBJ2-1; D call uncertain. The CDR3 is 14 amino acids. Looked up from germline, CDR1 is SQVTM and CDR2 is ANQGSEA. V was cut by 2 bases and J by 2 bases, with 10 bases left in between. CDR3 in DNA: TGCAGCGTTGAAATGATTGGGCCCTACAATGAGCAGTTCTTC. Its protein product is CSVEMIGPYNEQFF.

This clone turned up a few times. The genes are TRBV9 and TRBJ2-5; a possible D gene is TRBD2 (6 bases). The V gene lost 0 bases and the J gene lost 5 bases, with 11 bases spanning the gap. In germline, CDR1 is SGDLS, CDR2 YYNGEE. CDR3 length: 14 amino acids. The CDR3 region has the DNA TGTGCCAGCAGCGTAGCTTGGCTAGCGGAGACCCAGTACTTC. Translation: CASSVAWLAETQYF.

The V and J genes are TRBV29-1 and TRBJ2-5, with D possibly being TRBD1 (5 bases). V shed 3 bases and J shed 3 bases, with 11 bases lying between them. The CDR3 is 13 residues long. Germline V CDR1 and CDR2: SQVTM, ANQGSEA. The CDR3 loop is CSVDINRKETQYF. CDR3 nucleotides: TGCAGCGTTGACATTAACAGGAAAGAGACCCAGTACTTC.

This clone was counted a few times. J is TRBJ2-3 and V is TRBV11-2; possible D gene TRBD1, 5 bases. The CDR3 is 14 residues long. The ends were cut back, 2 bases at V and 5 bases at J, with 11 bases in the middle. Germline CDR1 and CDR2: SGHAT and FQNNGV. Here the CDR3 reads CASSLPRVGDTQYF. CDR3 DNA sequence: TGTGCCAGCAGCTTACCCAGGGTTGGAGATACGCAGTATTTT.

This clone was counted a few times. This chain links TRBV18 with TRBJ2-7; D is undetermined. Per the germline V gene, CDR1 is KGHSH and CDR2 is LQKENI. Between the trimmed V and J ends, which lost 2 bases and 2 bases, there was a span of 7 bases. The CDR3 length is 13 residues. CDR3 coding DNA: TGTGCCAGCTCACCAGGGTCAGCCTACGAGCAGTACTTC. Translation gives CASSPGSAYEQYF.

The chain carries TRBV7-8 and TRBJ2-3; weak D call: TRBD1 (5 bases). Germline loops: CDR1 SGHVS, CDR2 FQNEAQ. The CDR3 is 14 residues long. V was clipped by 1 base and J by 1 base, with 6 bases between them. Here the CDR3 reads CASSLEGRTDTQYF. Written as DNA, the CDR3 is TGTGCCAGCAGCTTAGAGGGGCGCACAGATACGCAGTATTTT.

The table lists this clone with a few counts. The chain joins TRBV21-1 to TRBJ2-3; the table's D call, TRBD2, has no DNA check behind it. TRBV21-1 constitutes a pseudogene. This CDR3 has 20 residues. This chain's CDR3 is CASSKQTPSGRRGSTDTQYF. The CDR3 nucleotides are TGTGCCAGCAGCAAACAGACTCCTAGCGGGAGAAGAGGTAGCACAGATACGCAGTATTTT.

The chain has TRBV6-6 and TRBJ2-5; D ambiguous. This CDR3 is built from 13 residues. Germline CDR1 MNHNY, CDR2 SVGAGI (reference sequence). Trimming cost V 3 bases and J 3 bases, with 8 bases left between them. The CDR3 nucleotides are TGTGCCAGCAGTTATCGTGGGGAAGAGACCCAGTACTTC. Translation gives CASSYRGEETQYF.

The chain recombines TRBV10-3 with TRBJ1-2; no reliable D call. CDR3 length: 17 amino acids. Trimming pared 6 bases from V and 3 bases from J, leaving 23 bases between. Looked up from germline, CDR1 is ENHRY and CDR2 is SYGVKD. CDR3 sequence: CAIRPQSGTGADYGYTF. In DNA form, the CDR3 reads TGTGCCATCAGGCCGCAGTCTGGAACTGGCGCGGACTATGGCTACACCTTC.

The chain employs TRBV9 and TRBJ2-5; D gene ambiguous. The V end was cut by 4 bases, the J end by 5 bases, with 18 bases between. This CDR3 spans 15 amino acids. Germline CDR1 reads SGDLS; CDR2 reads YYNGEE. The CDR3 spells CASSPPARGVETQYF. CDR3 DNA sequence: TGTGCCAGCAGCCCCCCTGCCCGTGGGGTTGAGACCCAGTACTTC.